Each of the 14 T cell receptor beta chains below was sequenced from the same sample in a study of spatial heterogeneity in lung cancer. Findings of the study overall: Expanded alpha and beta TCR counts within tumors tracked tumor mutation counts.

No antigen is known for these receptors. As to time point: sample taken at primary tumor resection. One entry per CDR3 protein, called by TCRdb with MiXCR from the 5' RACE reads. The profile shows under 14,000 distinct CDR3 sequences, 7.9% of them singletons. The sample was lung tumor tissue, taken at surgery. The receptors were gathered from a female donor with early-stage non-small cell lung cancer.

This clonotype has at least ten counts. This beta chain slipped into a library made for alpha chains as a stray read, so its size is not meaningful. The chain links TRBV7-8 to TRBJ2-2; 12 nucleotides line up with TRBD2. CDR1 is SGHVS and CDR2 is FQNEAQ in the germline V gene. The CDR3 sequence is 15 residues long. The J segment lost 6 bases and the V segment lost 2 bases, leaving 1 base of the junction unmatched. CDR3 bases: TGTGCCAGCAGCTTACTAGCGGGGGGGCCCGGGGAGCTGTTTTTT. It specifies CASSLLAGGPGELFF.

This clonotype has ten or more counts. This beta chain slipped into a library made for alpha chains as a stray read, so its size is not meaningful. The chain couples TRBV12-3 or TRBV12-4 to TRBJ1-4, with D unresolved. CDR3 length equals 14 residues. With 3 bases removed from V and 0 bases from J, the gap between germline ends came to 5 bases. In DNA form, the CDR3 reads TGTGCCAGCAGTTTGACCTCAACTAATGAAAAACTGTTTTTT. Amino acid sequence: CASSLTSTNEKLFF.

This clonotype counts as medium-sized (0.01 to 0.1%). Little can be read into the size of this beta chain, an off-target read in a library designed for alpha chains. The V gene is TRBV6-2 or TRBV6-3, the J gene TRBJ2-4; 7 bases match TRBD1. V was clipped by 4 bases and J by 6 bases; unmatched bases: 3. There are 13 residues in the CDR3. The germline V gene encodes CDR1 MNHEY and CDR2 SVGEGT. CDR3 loop: CASSSWTGNIQYF. For the CDR3, the DNA is TGTGCCAGCAGTTCGTGGACAGGAAACATTCAGTACTTC.

By share of the sample, this clonotype is medium-sized. The size of this beta chain means little, since it is a stray read in a library made for alpha chains. The V gene is TRBV11-3, the J gene TRBJ1-4, with D hard to call. CDR3 length equals 13 residues. V shed 5 bases and J shed 7 bases, with 11 bases lying between them. From germline, CDR1 is SGHNT and CDR2 YENEEA. The CDR3 loop reads CASSEDAGEKLFF. CDR3 DNA sequence: TGTGCCAGCAGCGAGGACGCCGGTGAAAAACTGTTTTTT.

This clonotype was counted many times. The size of this beta chain means little, since it is a stray read in a library made for alpha chains. This rearrangement joins TRBV10-3 to TRBJ1-4, with TRBD1 identical over 8 bases. Germline lookup yields CDR1 ENHRY and CDR2 SYGVKD. The CDR3 is 14 residues long. Germline trimming cut 5 bases from V and 7 bases from J; bases unmatched to any gene: 6. This CDR3 is CAISQGTGGEKLFF. CDR3 nucleotides: TGTGCCATCAGTCAAGGGACAGGCGGTGAAAAACTGTTTTTT.

This clonotype was found many times. Because this beta chain is a stray read in a library intended to capture alpha chains, its abundance should not be given much weight. The chain couples TRBV7-3 to TRBJ2-2; D call uncertain. With 0 bases removed from V and 5 bases from J, the gap between germline ends came to 7 bases. This CDR3 has 14 residues. Per germline, CDR1 SGHTA and CDR2 FQGTGA. CDR3 amino acids: CASSLTRLTGELFF. Written as DNA, the CDR3 is TGTGCCAGCAGCTTAACACGGCTAACCGGGGAGCTGTTTTTT. Complete variable domain (other parts from reference TRBV7-3 and TRBJ2-2): GAGVSQTPSNKVTEKGKYVELRCDPISGHTALYWYRQSLGQGPEFLIYFQGTGAADDSGLPNDRFFAVRPEGSVSTLKIQRTERGDSAVYLCASSLTRLTGELFFGEGSRLTVL.

This clonotype is termed medium-sized. The library was built for alpha chains, so this beta chain is an off-target read and its size means little. The gene calls are TRBV24-1 and TRBJ1-5; 8 nucleotides agree with TRBD1. The germline CDR1 and CDR2 sequences are KGHDR and SFDVKD. This CDR3 has 18 residues. V shed 3 bases and J 0 bases; nucleotides not matched to a gene: 9. This CDR3 is CATSDTKDRATSNQPQHF. In DNA, the CDR3 is TGTGCCACCAGTGATACGAAGGACAGGGCCACTAGCAATCAGCCCCAGCATTTT.

On this clonotype: This beta chain appears as a stray read in a library generated for alpha chains; its size is not informative. This chain links TRBV12-3 or TRBV12-4 with TRBJ1-6; D is unresolved. V shed 6 bases and J shed 6 bases, with 9 bases lying between them. The CDR3 is 13 amino acids. CDR3 nucleotide sequence: TGTGCCAGCAGACCCACGGGTAATTCACCCCTCCACTTT. This codes for CASRPTGNSPLHF.

Only a few counts were recorded for this clonotype. The library was built for alpha chains, so this beta chain is an off-target read and its size means little. V is TRBV7-2 and J is TRBJ1-5, with 8 nucleotides matching TRBD1. Germline assignment: CDR1 SGHTA and CDR2 FQGNSA. This CDR3 is 16 amino acids long. V was clipped by 1 base and J by 3 bases; unmatched bases: 5. The CDR3 sequence: CASSLVAGGVNQPQHF. CDR3 coding DNA: TGTGCCAGCAGCTTAGTCGCAGGGGGCGTCAATCAGCCCCAGCATTTT.

This clonotype was seen many times. This beta chain lies outside the target of a library built for alpha chains; its clone size means little. The chain recombines TRBV28 with TRBJ2-7; the D call may be TRBD1 or TRBD2 (5 bases each). The germline V gene encodes CDR1 MDHEN and CDR2 SYDVKM. Trimming cost V 8 bases and J 0 bases, with 8 bases left between them. The CDR3 covers 12 residues. CDR3 sequence (DNA): TGTGCCAGCCAGAGGGGCTCCTACGAGCAGTACTTC. Translating gives CASQRGSYEQYF.

On this clonotype itself: This beta chain was picked up by a library intended for alpha chains and is off target, so its count carries little meaning. The CDR3 protein is CASSRTGTYEQYF. CDR3 sequence (DNA): TGTGCCAGCAGCCGGACAGGAACCTACGAGCAGTACTTC. This chain connects TRBV5-6 to TRBJ2-7; 7 bases line up with TRBD1. V gave up 4 bases and J gave up 2 bases; unmatched junction bases: 3. The germline CDR1 and CDR2 sequences are SGHDT and YYEEEE. The CDR3 covers 13 residues.

Worth noting for this clonotype: This beta chain came through as a stray read in a library set up for alpha chains, and its size says little. The genes are TRBV7-3 and TRBJ2-4; D is ambiguous. With 2 bases removed from V and 3 bases from J, the gap between germline ends came to 8 bases. This CDR3 comprises 14 residues. Germline loops: CDR1 SGHTA, CDR2 FQGTGA. The CDR3 DNA reads as TGTGCCAGCAGCTTATCGGGTGGCAAAAACATTCAGTACTTC. This sequence encodes CASSLSGGKNIQYF.

In its sample, this clonotype was seen many times. With the library built for alpha chains, this beta chain is off target and its frequency is not meaningful. This chain links TRBV7-6 with TRBJ2-5; 13 bases agree with TRBD2. Trimming at V came to 5 bases and at J to 2 bases, leaving 11 bases not matched to a gene. The CDR3 contains 18 residues. Looked up from germline, CDR1 is SGHVS and CDR2 is FNYEAQ. Here the CDR3 reads CASSGIGLAGALQETQYF. DNA of the CDR3: TGTGCCAGCAGCGGAATTGGACTAGCGGGGGCATTACAAGAGACCCAGTACTTC.

With regard to this clonotype: The library was built for alpha chains, so this beta chain is an off-target read and its size means little. This chain links TRBV5-5 with TRBJ2-3; D is possibly TRBD2 (6 bases). The V end was cut by 5 bases, the J end by 5 bases, with 18 bases between. This CDR3 contains 15 residues. Germline CDR1 reads SGHKS; CDR2 reads YYEKEE (reference sequence). The CDR3 bases are TGTGCCAGCAGTGGGGACTTTTCCTCCTTAGATACGCAGTATTTT. As protein: CASSGDFSSLDTQYF. The full variable domain, with the rest looked up from reference TRBV5-5 and TRBJ2-3, is DAGVTQSPTHLIKTRGQQVTLRCSPISGHKSVSWYQQVLGQGPQFIFQYYEKEERGRGNFPDRFSARQFPNYSSELNVNALLLGDSALYLCASSGDFSSLDTQYFGPGTRLTVL.